This T cell receptor beta chain was sequenced for a study of cytomegalovirus exposure and HLA in healthy donors. Regarding the study as a whole: Most CMV-associated TCR beta chains appeared HLA-restricted in a later analysis. It was 160 or so TCR beta chains that were listed as cytomegalovirus-associated.

PCR was performed using 60 Vbeta and 13 Jbeta primers. TCRdb's copy holds only in-frame clones and misses some; the assay was immunoSEQ multiplex PCR. The sample gives 150,000 to 180,000 clones, about 80% of which show up once; 9.5% to 15% is in the top ten. Details on this clone: Its antigen is not identified.

Germline values: CDR1 SGHTA, CDR2 FQGTGA. J gave up 4 bases and V 4 bases, and 8 bases lay outside the gene matches. CDR3 length equals 15 residues. This chain uses TRBV7-3 with TRBJ2-5, with 8 bases fitting TRBD2. This clonotype was sampled from a man aged 25 to 45 in good health and CMV-seropositive. Material for sequencing was PBMCs. CDR3 protein: CASSSLGRAGETQYF. For the CDR3, the DNA is TGTGCCAGCAGCTCGCTCGGGAGGGCCGGAGAGACCCAGTACTTC.